The 16 T cell receptor beta chains given below trace back to one sample, sequenced in a study of cytomegalovirus exposure and HLA in healthy donors. 60 Vbeta and 13 Jbeta primers were used in PCR. Repertoires were generated with immunoSEQ multiplex PCR, while TCRdb's copy carries only in-frame clones and drops some. The sample shows 150,000 to 200,000 clones, roughly four fifths of them seen only once. The sample was PBMCs. The receptors stem from a man aged 45-65 years in good health and CMV-seronegative.

The chain uses TRBV28 and TRBJ1-5; TRBD1 matches 8 bases. The germline CDR1 and CDR2 sequences are MDHEN and SYDVKM. Germline trimming cut 3 bases from V and 6 bases from J; bases unmatched to any gene: 7. The CDR3 runs to 15 residues. DNA of the CDR3: TGTGCCAGCAGTTTGTCCACAGGGGGTAGTCAGCCCCAGCATTTT. Its translation: CASSLSTGGSQPQHF.

This clone appeared once. The V call is TRBV28, the J call TRBJ2-7; perhaps TRBD1 as D (6 bases). Looked up from germline, CDR1 is MDHEN and CDR2 is SYDVKM. V was pared by 3 bases and J by 5 bases, with 17 bases between. The CDR3 loop spans 15 amino acids. The CDR3 coding sequence is TGTGCCAGCAGTTTCAGGCGACAGGCCCTCCACGAGCAGTACTTC. This gives the protein CASSFRRQALHEQYF.

The rearrangement links TRBV7-2 to TRBJ2-2, with TRBD2 identical over 7 bases. CDR3 length: 14 amino acids. Germline-derived CDR1 and CDR2 are SGHTA and FQGNSA. The junction had 2 bases not matched to a gene; V was cut back by 3 bases and J by 4 bases. The CDR3 DNA reads TGTGCCAGCAGCTTCGGGGGGAGCACCGGGGAGCTGTTTTTT. This encodes CASSFGGSTGELFF.

V usage is TRBV7-2 and J usage is TRBJ2-7; a possible D gene is TRBD2 (5 bases). V dropped 5 bases and J dropped 3 bases, with 14 bases sitting between them. The germline CDR1 and CDR2 sequences are SGHTA and FQGNSA. CDR3 length: 14 amino acids. CDR3 in DNA: TGTGCCAGCAGCACCTCGGGAACAGTCTACGAGCAGTACTTC. Protein product: CASSTSGTVYEQYF.

The chain recombines TRBV28 with TRBJ1-1; D ambiguous. CDR1 MDHEN and CDR2 SYDVKM come from the germline V gene. The germline V and J ends were trimmed by 4 bases and 7 bases, with 10 bases remaining between them. The CDR3 is made up of 12 amino acids. This chain's CDR3 is CASSSYTNEAFF. The CDR3 bases are TGTGCCAGCAGTTCCTACACTAATGAAGCTTTCTTT.

This chain links TRBV29-1 with TRBJ1-5; D not certain. The CDR3 length is 14 residues. The germline V gene encodes CDR1 SQVTM and CDR2 ANQGSEA. V was trimmed by 7 bases and J by 0 bases, leaving 13 bases between them. CDR3 sequence: CSALDGSSNQPQHF. The CDR3, as DNA: TGCAGCGCACTAGACGGGAGTAGCAATCAGCCCCAGCATTTT.

The rearrangement links TRBV28 to TRBJ2-5, with TRBD2 as a possible D gene (6 bases). The CDR3 runs to 15 residues. Germline assignment: CDR1 MDHEN and CDR2 SYDVKM. The ends were cut back, 3 bases at V and 4 bases at J, with 15 bases in the middle. Here the CDR3 reads CASSFSGSQGETQYF. The CDR3 DNA follows: TGTGCCAGCAGTTTTAGCGGATCCCAGGGAGAGACCCAGTACTTC.

This clone was detected only a few times. The chain combines TRBV7-3 with TRBJ2-7; D may be TRBD1 (6 bases). Between the trimmed V and J ends, which lost 5 bases and 5 bases, there was a span of 22 bases. The CDR3 contains 16 residues. Germline V gene lookup returns CDR1 SGHTA and CDR2 FQGTGA. As DNA, the CDR3 is TGTGCCAGCAGCCCCAAGGGGGTGGCAGGGATGAACGAGCAGTACTTC. Its translation: CASSPKGVAGMNEQYF.

The chain recombines TRBV10-1 with TRBJ2-5; TRBD2 matches at 7 bases. Trimming cost V 11 bases and J 2 bases; bases outside gene matches: 8. Germline CDR1 reads WNHNN; CDR2 reads SYGVQD (reference sequence). This CDR3 has 13 residues. The CDR3 sequence: CAGPLAPQETQYF. CDR3 DNA: TGCGCCGGCCCACTAGCGCCTCAAGAGACCCAGTACTTC.

The chain is built from TRBV6-1 and TRBJ2-5, with 9 bases aligning to TRBD2. The CDR3 contains 14 residues. V dropped 5 bases and J dropped 5; count of bases not matched to a gene: 6. Per germline, CDR1 MNHNS and CDR2 SASEGT. CDR3 DNA sequence: TGTGCCAGCAGTTCCCTAGCGGGAAGGGAGACCCAGTACTTC. Amino acid sequence: CASSSLAGRETQYF.

A few counts support this clone. The chain recombines TRBV10-2 with TRBJ2-1; D is undetermined. Germline V gene lookup returns CDR1 WSHSY and CDR2 SAAADI. The CDR3 consists of 11 residues. V lost 3 bases and J 9 bases, leaving 6 bases between the germline ends. The CDR3 is CASSDVGEQFF. For the CDR3, the DNA is TGCGCCAGCAGTGACGTCGGTGAGCAGTTCTTC.

The chain employs TRBV29-1 and TRBJ2-1; D may be TRBD2 (6 bases). Per the germline V gene, CDR1 is SQVTM and CDR2 is ANQGSEA. V was trimmed by 3 bases and J by 4 bases, leaving 7 bases between them. The CDR3 extends over 12 amino acids. The CDR3 region is CSVDGRYNEQFF. CDR3 DNA sequence: TGCAGCGTTGACGGGAGATACAATGAGCAGTTCTTC.

J is TRBJ2-5 and V is TRBV6-5; D is unclear. The J call could be wrong; TRBJ2-7 is a better fit for the DNA end. The CDR3 is 13 residues long. The germline gives CDR1 MNHEY, CDR2 SVGAGI. CDR3 protein: CASSRVGSYEQYF. CDR3 in DNA: TGTGCCAGCAGTCGGGTCGGGTCCTACGAGCAGTACTTC.

This clone was counted once. The rearrangement links TRBV5-4 to TRBJ2-5; the match to TRBD2 covers 7 bases. The J segment lost 2 bases and the V segment lost 2 bases, leaving 9 bases of the junction unmatched. Looked up from germline, CDR1 is SGHNT and CDR2 is YYREEE (reference sequence). This CDR3 has 16 residues. The CDR3 bases are TGTGCCAGCAGCTTCCACAGACTAGCCGTACAAGAGACCCAGTACTTC. Protein sequence: CASSFHRLAVQETQYF.

This chain uses TRBV9 with TRBJ1-2; 7 bases match TRBD1. Germline V gene data show CDR1 as SGDLS and CDR2 as YYNGEE. This CDR3 region has 20 residues. Trimming took 0 bases from V and 1 from J; bases not matched to a gene: 18. CDR3 DNA: TGTGCCAGCAGCGTAGGTATCGGTCGTACCGGGACAGAATTTAACTATGGCTACACCTTC. Translated: CASSVGIGRTGTEFNYGYTF. Together with reference TRBV9 and TRBJ1-2, the CDR3 gives the full variable domain: DSGVTQTPKHLITATGQRVTLRCSPRSGDLSVYWYQQSLDQGLQFLIQYYNGEERAKGNILERFSAQQFPDLHSELNLSSLELGDSALYFCASSVGIGRTGTEFNYGYTFGSGTRLTVV.

V usage is TRBV15 and J usage is TRBJ2-2, with D unclear. The CDR3 loop spans 16 amino acids. The germline CDR1 and CDR2 sequences are LNHNV and YYDKDF (reference sequence). Trimming removed 5 bases at V and 1 base at J, with 14 bases between. The CDR3 region is CATSARRVLNTGELFF. CDR3 nucleotide sequence: TGTGCCACCAGCGCCCGCCGCGTTTTGAACACCGGGGAGCTGTTTTTT.